The rows below give T cell receptor beta chains drawn from one sample of a study of cytomegalovirus exposure and HLA in healthy donors. Clones were sequenced by immunoSEQ multiplex PCR, and TCRdb holds only the in-frame ones, with some missing. This sample has under 150,000 clones; around 9.6% occur once, and the top ten carry less than 2%. Sample: PBMCs. The source of these receptors is a male donor in good health and CMV-seronegative. Each CDR3 is given with its conserved first and last residue. Fields, in order: J gene, V gene, CDR3 protein.

j_gene: TRBJ1-6
v_gene: TRBV6-5
CDR3aa: CASSYPRGGENSPLHF

j_gene: TRBJ1-5
v_gene: TRBV28
CDR3aa: CASSLMKLPSNQPQHF

j_gene: TRBJ2-7
v_gene: TRBV6-1
CDR3aa: CASTRELYEQYF

j_gene: TRBJ1-1
v_gene: TRBV28
CDR3aa: CASRRRGPSTEAFF

j_gene: TRBJ2-3
v_gene: TRBV28
CDR3aa: CASSPTTGIPRTDTQYF

j_gene: TRBJ1-6
v_gene: TRBV14
CDR3aa: CASSQEAGTVNSPLHF

j_gene: TRBJ1-5
v_gene: TRBV9
CDR3aa: CASSGSGGRGPQHF

j_gene: TRBJ2-7
v_gene: TRBV28
CDR3aa: CASTGTPAYEQYF

j_gene: TRBJ2-5
v_gene: TRBV4-2
CDR3aa: CASSQVATAKETQYF

j_gene: TRBJ2-1
v_gene: TRBV19
CDR3aa: CASSTGAGSYNEQFF

j_gene: TRBJ2-7
v_gene: TRBV27
CDR3aa: CASSHGTGFYEQYF

j_gene: TRBJ2-1
v_gene: TRBV28
CDR3aa: CASSLFSGGEQFF

j_gene: TRBJ1-1
v_gene: TRBV2
CDR3aa: CASSERTRLTEAFF